These T cell receptor beta chains were read from a single sample in a study of T cell repertoires in cytomegalovirus infection. From the reads, TCRdb called clonotypes with MiXCR, one entry per CDR3 protein. The sample shows about 200,000 distinct CDR3 sequences, 9.5% of them seen only once. Sequencing was carried out using PBMCs. These receptors were collected from a human donor in good health (CMV status not recorded). Some clones in this sample may be carry-over from other donors' samples. Both conserved end residues are part of each CDR3.

v_gene: TRBV28; j_gene: TRBJ1-4; CDR3aa: CASSRDRHEKLFF
v_gene: TRBV6-2/TRBV6-3; j_gene: TRBJ1-1; CDR3aa: CASSYDDIEAFF
v_gene: TRBV6-6; j_gene: TRBJ2-2; CDR3aa: CASSYLTSGRPGELFF
v_gene: TRBV12-3/TRBV12-4; j_gene: TRBJ1-5; CDR3aa: CASRTGTGNQPQHF
v_gene: TRBV6-2/TRBV6-3; j_gene: TRBJ2-2; CDR3aa: CASSYSVGQGDTGELFF
v_gene: TRBV5-1; j_gene: TRBJ2-1; CDR3aa: CASSLEAATYNEQFF
v_gene: TRBV20-1; j_gene: TRBJ2-7; CDR3aa: CSGSSGKGREQYF
v_gene: TRBV20-1; j_gene: TRBJ1-1; CDR3aa: CSARPGADEAFF
v_gene: TRBV7-2; j_gene: TRBJ1-3; CDR3aa: CASSSVTGSGNTIYF
v_gene: TRBV28; j_gene: TRBJ1-2; CDR3aa: CASSRQGGGYGYTF
v_gene: TRBV7-2; j_gene: TRBJ1-1; CDR3aa: CASSRDRGRPNTEAFF
v_gene: TRBV14; j_gene: TRBJ1-6; CDR3aa: CASSQKRNSPLHF
v_gene: TRBV5-1; j_gene: TRBJ1-1; CDR3aa: CASSLGGLRTEAFF
v_gene: TRBV11-2; j_gene: TRBJ2-7; CDR3aa: CASSVEGSGGSYEQYF
v_gene: TRBV12-3/TRBV12-4; j_gene: TRBJ1-1; CDR3aa: CASSLRGRGLGTFF
v_gene: TRBV9; j_gene: TRBJ2-1; CDR3aa: CASSVAALAGLYNEQFF
v_gene: TRBV7-8; j_gene: TRBJ1-5; CDR3aa: CASSYRDNDQPQHF
v_gene: TRBV7-2; j_gene: TRBJ2-2; CDR3aa: CASSVMANTGELFF
v_gene: TRBV5-1; j_gene: TRBJ2-3; CDR3aa: CASSLEVVPDTQYF
v_gene: TRBV7-2; j_gene: TRBJ2-7; CDR3aa: CASSRGSRELNEQYF
v_gene: TRBV28; j_gene: TRBJ2-5; CDR3aa: CASSFSGIRQETQYF
v_gene: TRBV28; j_gene: TRBJ2-7; CDR3aa: CASSLSALAGVREQYF
v_gene: TRBV7-2; j_gene: TRBJ2-3; CDR3aa: CASSLLDYTDTQYF